This record covers a single T cell receptor (beta chain). Its specificity is not known. This entry comes from a study of T-cell memory formation after mild COVID-19. Germline V lookup: CDR1 SGHTA, CDR2 FQGNSA. The CDR3 spans 13 residues. Trimming took 5 bases from V and 4 from J, leaving 8 bases between them. Whole-study findings and limits: CD4+ contracting clones lay mainly in CM and EM, CD8+ ones in EMRA.

TCRdb ran MiXCR on the 5' RACE reads and lists one entry per CDR3 protein. The sample has about 250,000 distinct CDR3 sequences, approximately 15% seen once; the top ten hold less than 2.5%. Material for sequencing was PBMCs or a T cell subset sorted from them (not recorded which). The V gene is TRBV7-2, the J gene TRBJ1-4; no definite D call. The receptor's source is an adult woman who had mild COVID-19 (a few samples of this study predate the infection). Cell type and time point are not known. CDR3 region: CASSPRINEKLFF. In nucleotides, the CDR3 is TGTGCCAGCAGCCCCCGGATTAATGAAAAACTGTTTTTT. Full variable domain (missing parts from reference TRBV7-2 and TRBJ1-4): GAGVSQSPSNKVTEKGKDVELRCDPISGHTALYWYRQSLGQGLEFLIYFQGNSAPDKSGLPSDRFSAERTGGSVSTLTIQRTQQEDSAVYLCASSPRINEKLFFGSGTQLSVL.